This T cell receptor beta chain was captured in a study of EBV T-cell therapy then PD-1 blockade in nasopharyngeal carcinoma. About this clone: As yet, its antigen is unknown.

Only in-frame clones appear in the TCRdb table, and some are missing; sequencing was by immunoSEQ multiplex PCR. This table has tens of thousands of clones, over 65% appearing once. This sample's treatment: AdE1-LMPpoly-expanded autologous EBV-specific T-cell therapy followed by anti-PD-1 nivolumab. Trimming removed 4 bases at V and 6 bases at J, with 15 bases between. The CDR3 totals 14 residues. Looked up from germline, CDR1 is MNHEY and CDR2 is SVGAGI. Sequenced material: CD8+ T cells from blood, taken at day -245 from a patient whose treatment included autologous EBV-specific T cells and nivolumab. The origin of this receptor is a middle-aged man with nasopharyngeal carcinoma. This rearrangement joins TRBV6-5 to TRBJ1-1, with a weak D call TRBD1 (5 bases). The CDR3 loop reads CASSSGTRRAEAFF. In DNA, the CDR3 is TGTGCCAGCAGTTCCGGGACCCGGAGGGCTGAAGCTTTCTTT.